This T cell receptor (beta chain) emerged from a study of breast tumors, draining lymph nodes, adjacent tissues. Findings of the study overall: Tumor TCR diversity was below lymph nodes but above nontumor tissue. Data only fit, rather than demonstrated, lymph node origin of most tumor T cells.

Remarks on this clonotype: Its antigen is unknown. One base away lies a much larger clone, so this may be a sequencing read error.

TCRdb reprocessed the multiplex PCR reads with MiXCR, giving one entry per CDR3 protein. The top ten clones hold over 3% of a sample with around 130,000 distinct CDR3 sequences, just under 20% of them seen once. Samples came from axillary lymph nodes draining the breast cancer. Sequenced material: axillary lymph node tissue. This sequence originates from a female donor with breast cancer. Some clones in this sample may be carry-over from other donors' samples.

The CDR3 loop is CASRSGRETRYF. The CDR3 nucleotides are TGCGCCAGCAGATCGGGGCGAGAGACCCGGTACTTC. The chain joins TRBV5-1 to TRBJ2-5; D tentatively fits TRBD1 or TRBD2 (5 bases each). CDR1 is SGHRS and CDR2 is YFSETQ in the germline V gene. The CDR3 has 12 residues.